Following are 27 T cell receptor beta chains from one sample sequenced in a study of blood T cell repertoires in COVID-19. This table comes from immunoSEQ multiplex PCR, and its TCRdb copy is limited to in-frame clones, with some not included. The table includes 95,000 to 150,000 clones, approximately 86% detected once. The sequenced sample was peripheral blood. These TCRs come from a woman in her forties or fifties with active or convalescent COVID-19.

The chain employs TRBV5-4 and TRBJ2-1, with 10 positions matching TRBD1. V dropped 4 bases and J dropped 0; count of bases not matched to a gene: 1. There are 15 residues in the CDR3. CDR1 and CDR2 (germline): SGHNT, YYREEE (reference sequence). Here the CDR3 reads CASSRDRGSYNEQFF. The CDR3 bases are TGTGCCAGCAGCCGGGACAGGGGCTCCTACAATGAGCAGTTCTTC.

The genes are TRBV19 and TRBJ1-6; D remains ambiguous. V shed 5 bases and J shed 2 bases, with 19 bases lying between them. This CDR3 region has 18 residues. Germline assignment: CDR1 LNHDA and CDR2 SQIVND (reference sequence). The CDR3 is CASSPRGSQSPYNSPLHF. In nucleotides, the CDR3 is TGTGCCAGTAGTCCCCGCGGGTCCCAATCCCCCTATAATTCACCCCTCCACTTT.

This sequence joins TRBV9 and TRBJ2-6, with D tentatively TRBD1 (6 bases). CDR1 is SGDLS and CDR2 is YYNGEE in the germline V gene. The V and J ends lost 4 bases and 2 bases respectively, with 10 bases between them. The CDR3 length is 15 residues. The CDR3 bases are TGTGCCAGCAGCCTCCAGGGGACTGGGGCCAACGTCCTGACTTTC. As protein: CASSLQGTGANVLTF.

The chain combines TRBV4-2 with TRBJ1-3, with 9 bases lining up with TRBD1. The CDR3 loop spans 15 amino acids. Germline values: CDR1 LGHNA, CDR2 YNFKEQ. Trimming cost V 8 bases and J 2 bases; bases outside gene matches: 7. In DNA, the CDR3 is TGTGCCAGCGGCCCCCGGGACAGGGCTGGAAACACCATATATTTT. Translating gives CASGPRDRAGNTIYF.

This rearrangement joins TRBV19 to TRBJ1-2; TRBD1 agrees at 7 bases. Germline values: CDR1 LNHDA, CDR2 SQIVND (reference sequence). There are 14 residues in the CDR3. V was pared by 3 bases and J by 8 bases, with 9 bases of the junction left unmatched. CDR3 sequence (DNA): TGTGCCAGTAGTATCCGGGACCAGGGGGGCGGCTACACCTTC. This encodes CASSIRDQGGGYTF.

The rearrangement joins TRBV9 to TRBJ2-7; tentatively, D is TRBD2 (5 bases). CDR1 SGDLS and CDR2 YYNGEE come from the germline V gene. The CDR3 has 15 amino acids. The ends were cut back, 0 bases at V and 0 bases at J, with 10 bases in the middle. DNA of the CDR3: TGTGCCAGCAGCGTAGCGGGATCTCCCTCCTACGAGCAGTACTTC. This sequence encodes CASSVAGSPSYEQYF.

The chain has TRBV28 and TRBJ1-1; 11 bases align to TRBD1. Looked up from germline, CDR1 is MDHEN and CDR2 is SYDVKM. This CDR3 is 16 amino acids long. The V segment lost 5 bases and the J segment 4 bases; nucleotides outside the gene matches: 9. CDR3 region: CASSPRTGGATTEAFF. CDR3 coding DNA: TGTGCCAGCAGTCCCCGGACAGGGGGCGCAACCACTGAAGCTTTCTTT.

This clone was counted a few times. The chain employs TRBV5-4 and TRBJ2-5; 10 positions match TRBD2. Germline CDR1 is SGHNT and CDR2 is YYREEE (reference sequence). The length of the CDR3 is 15 residues. The V segment lost 5 bases and the J segment 5 bases; nucleotides outside the gene matches: 9. The CDR3, as DNA: TGTGCCAGCAGGATAGCGGGAGGAGGGAGGGAGACCCAGTACTTC. Amino acid sequence: CASRIAGGGRETQYF.

The rearrangement joins TRBV5-6 to TRBJ2-5; 9 positions match TRBD2. The V segment lost 2 bases and the J segment 1 base; nucleotides outside the gene matches: 6. Germline CDR1 reads SGHDT; CDR2 reads YYEEEE. CDR3 length: 16 residues. CDR3 protein: CASSFLAGSFQETQYF. The DNA for the CDR3 is TGTGCCAGCAGCTTCCTAGCGGGGAGTTTCCAAGAGACCCAGTACTTC.

This chain connects TRBV11-3 to TRBJ2-1, with TRBD1 identical over 9 bases. V shed 4 bases, J shed 7 bases, and the junction held 5 bases outside the gene matches. From germline, CDR1 is SGHNT and CDR2 YENEEA. The CDR3 totals 14 residues. The CDR3 sequence: CASSSGQGKNEQFF. The CDR3 DNA follows: TGTGCCAGCAGCTCCGGACAGGGGAAGAATGAGCAGTTCTTC.

The J gene is TRBJ2-1, the V gene TRBV14; 10 nucleotides match TRBD2. The V and J ends lost 1 base and 4 bases, in that order; junction bases with no gene match: 10. This CDR3 has 18 residues. Germline V lookup: CDR1 SGHDN, CDR2 FVKESK. The CDR3 reads CASSQGSAGGPRYNEQFF. For the CDR3, the DNA is TGTGCCAGCAGCCAAGGTTCAGCGGGAGGGCCTAGGTACAATGAGCAGTTCTTC.

V is TRBV11-1 and J is TRBJ2-1; 11 bases agree with TRBD2. V was clipped by 3 bases and J by 4 bases; unmatched bases: 2. Per the germline V gene, CDR1 is SGHAT and CDR2 is FQDESV (reference sequence). This CDR3 has 15 residues. The CDR3 DNA is TGTGCCAGCAGCTTGGGACTAGCGGAATACAATGAGCAGTTCTTC. Amino acids: CASSLGLAEYNEQFF.

This clone was recorded once. This sequence joins TRBV4-1 and TRBJ2-3; TRBD2 aligns across 7 bases. CDR3 length: 20 amino acids. J gave up 5 bases and V 4 bases, and 24 bases lay outside the gene matches. Germline loops: CDR1 MGHRA, CDR2 YSYEKL. The CDR3 DNA is TGCGCCAGCAGCCCCGCCGGGGGGATCCGGCGGGAGAGATGGGGAGATACGCAGTATTTT. It encodes CASSPAGGIRRERWGDTQYF.

This rearrangement joins TRBV2 to TRBJ2-1; D gene unclear. V lost 1 base, J lost 4 bases, and 8 bases lay in between. The CDR3 spans 14 residues. The germline V gene has CDR1 SNHLY and CDR2 FYNNEI. The CDR3 here is CASSEVAGYNEQFF. As DNA, the CDR3 is TGTGCCAGCAGTGAAGTAGCCGGATACAATGAGCAGTTCTTC.

This clone was picked up a small number of times. The chain uses TRBV7-2 and TRBJ2-7, with TRBD2 matching 7 bases. The germline gives CDR1 SGHTA, CDR2 FQGNSA. CDR3 length: 14 amino acids. The J segment lost 5 bases and the V segment lost 1 base, leaving 5 bases of the junction unmatched. The CDR3 is CASSLGRETHEQYF. The DNA of the CDR3 is TGTGCCAGCAGCTTAGGGCGGGAGACACACGAGCAGTACTTC.

The CDR3 DNA reads as TGTGCCAGCAGCTCACGGACTAGCGGGTGGATGGGCACAGATACGCAGTATTTT. This gives the protein CASSSRTSGWMGTDTQYF. The chain recombines TRBV11-3 with TRBJ2-3; 11 bases are a match to TRBD2. The trim removed 4 bases at V and 1 base at J, leaving 10 bases unmatched. The CDR3 has 18 amino acids. Germline CDR1 reads SGHNT; CDR2 reads YENEEA.

This chain joins TRBV13 and TRBJ1-3; 8 bases are a match to TRBD1. Looked up from germline, CDR1 is PRHDT and CDR2 is FYEKMQ (reference sequence). Trimming cost V 5 bases and J 4 bases; bases outside gene matches: 7. The CDR3 has 15 residues. CDR3 DNA sequence: TGTGCCAGCAGCCCCGACAGGGGAATAGGAAACACCATATATTTT. It specifies CASSPDRGIGNTIYF.

The J gene is TRBJ2-1, the V gene TRBV7-3, with a tentative D call TRBD2 (5 bases). The CDR3 sequence is 13 residues long. The V end was cut by 5 bases, the J end by 10 bases, with 15 bases between. Germline V CDR1 and CDR2: SGHTA, FQGTGA. The CDR3 coding sequence is TGTGCCAGCAGCCCACCCGGAGCGGAGGAGCAGTTCTTC. Translating gives CASSPPGAEEQFF. Full variable domain (remainder filled in from reference TRBV7-3 and TRBJ2-1): GAGVSQTPSNKVTEKGKYVELRCDPISGHTALYWYRQSLGQGPEFLIYFQGTGAADDSGLPNDRFFAVRPEGSVSTLKIQRTERGDSAVYLCASSPPGAEEQFFGPGTRLTVL.

The rearrangement joins TRBV5-4 to TRBJ1-3; the D gene is possibly TRBD1 (6 bases). Trimming cost V 0 bases and J 3 bases, with 10 bases left between them. Germline CDR1 reads SGHNT; CDR2 reads YYREEE (reference sequence). This CDR3 comprises 15 residues. CDR3: CASSLGNRDGNTIYF. As DNA, the CDR3 is TGTGCCAGCAGCTTGGGGAACAGGGATGGAAACACCATATATTTT.

The CDR3 protein is CASLGSRLADTQYF. For the CDR3, the DNA is TGTGCCAGCTTAGGGAGTCGGTTGGCAGATACGCAGTATTTT. The rearrangement links TRBV7-3 to TRBJ2-3; possible D gene TRBD2, 5 bases. Deletions cut 8 bases from V and 4 bases from J, with 16 bases between. Germline V CDR1 and CDR2: SGHTA, FQGTGA. The CDR3 covers 14 residues.

The chain joins TRBV2 to TRBJ1-5; no clear D. Trimming pared 7 bases from V and 4 bases from J, leaving 11 bases between. This CDR3 has 13 residues. Germline CDR1 SNHLY, CDR2 FYNNEI. CDR3 sequence: CASNQAGNQPQHF. The CDR3 DNA reads as TGTGCCAGCAACCAAGCGGGGAATCAGCCCCAGCATTTT.

The CDR3, as DNA: TGTGCCACCAGCAGAGCAGGCAGGAACACTGAAGCTTTCTTT. It translates to CATSRAGRNTEAFF. J is TRBJ1-1 and V is TRBV15; no definite D call. V lost 1 base and J 1 base, leaving 7 bases between the germline ends. Germline CDR1 reads LNHNV; CDR2 reads YYDKDF (reference sequence). This CDR3 region has 14 residues.

This chain connects TRBV6-5 to TRBJ1-5, with TRBD1 identical over 7 bases. Germline CDR1 reads MNHEY; CDR2 reads SVGAGI. J gave up 7 bases and V 7 bases, and 13 bases lay outside the gene matches. The length of the CDR3 is 15 residues. CDR3 amino acids: CASNRGQRLQQPQHF. The CDR3, as DNA: TGTGCCAGCAACCGGGGACAGCGCCTCCAACAGCCCCAGCATTTT.

The chain has TRBV11-3 and TRBJ1-3, with a possible D match to TRBD1 (5 bases). The ends were cut back, 4 bases at V and 4 bases at J, with 8 bases in the middle. CDR3 length equals 13 residues. Germline V lookup: CDR1 SGHNT, CDR2 YENEEA. CDR3 region: CASSSRTGNTIYF. The CDR3 DNA is TGTGCCAGCAGCTCCCGGACAGGAAACACCATATATTTT.

V gene TRBV21-1 combines with J gene TRBJ2-7; TRBD2, the table's D call, was not compared with the DNA. TRBV21-1 is a pseudogene segment. This CDR3 has 17 residues. CDR3 nucleotides: TGTGCCAGCAGCAAAGGGAAGGGGCTAGCGGGACCCTACGAGCAGTACTTC. Translation: CASSKGKGLAGPYEQYF.

This clone was seen just once. The chain carries TRBV18 and TRBJ2-3; perhaps TRBD2 as D (6 bases). Germline assignment: CDR1 KGHSH and CDR2 LQKENI. With 3 bases removed from V and 6 bases from J, the gap between germline ends came to 16 bases. The CDR3 runs 15 residues. This chain's CDR3 is CASSPDLAGLDTQYF. The CDR3 nucleotides read TGTGCCAGCTCACCGGATTTGGCGGGACTCGATACGCAGTATTTT.

The CDR3, as DNA: TGTGCCAGCAGCTTAGAATCCGCTAGCGACTCGAACACCGGGGAGCTGTTTTTT. Its protein is CASSLESASDSNTGELFF. This rearrangement joins TRBV11-2 to TRBJ2-2; a weak D match, TRBD2 (6 bases). Germline V gives CDR1 SGHAT, CDR2 FQNNGV. V shed 0 bases and J shed 0 bases, with 14 bases lying between them. The CDR3 extends over 18 amino acids.